The text below deals with one T cell receptor (beta chain). What it recognizes is unknown. This CDR3 has 17 residues. Trimming removed 0 bases at V and 3 bases at J, with 17 bases between. From germline, CDR1 is MNHNY and CDR2 SVGAGI (reference sequence). This entry belongs to a study of T cell repertoires in cytomegalovirus infection. Study details: It was the public TCR beta signatures that indicated both CMV infection and matching HLA type. The study's findings and limits: Totalled public TCR beta family frequency picked out people who carried CMV plus the relevant HLA. Dominating the ex vivo response were TCR beta clonotypes that were CMV-specific and HLA-C-restricted.

TCRdb re-derived calls from the reads in MiXCR, one entry per CDR3 protein. The profile covers 100,000 or so distinct CDR3 sequences, with less than 25% appearing a single time and roughly 43% taken by the ten largest. V usage is TRBV6-6 and J usage is TRBJ1-2; TRBD1 is a possible D gene (6 bases). Sequencing was performed on CD8+ T cells from PBMCs. The sequence came from a human donor in good health (CMV status not recorded). Some clones in this sample may be carry-over from other donors' samples. The CDR3 nucleotides are TGTGCCAGCAGTTACTCGTTGTGGGGCAGGGGCGACTATGGCTACACCTTC. Protein: CASSYSLWGRGDYGYTF.